A single sample gave rise to the 21 T cell receptor beta chains below, sequenced in a study of cytomegalovirus exposure and HLA in healthy donors. Clones were read by immunoSEQ multiplex PCR, and TCRdb kept only the in-frame ones, dropping some. Among 230,000 or so clones listed, approximately 86% were seen once. Sequencing was carried out using PBMCs. The receptor set was obtained from a woman in her late teens or twenties in good health and CMV-seronegative.

The J gene is TRBJ2-2, the V gene TRBV6-5; D is undetermined. CDR3 length equals 13 residues. The V gene's germline CDR1 is MNHEY and CDR2 SVGAGI. Trimming removed 0 bases at V and 9 bases at J, with 8 bases between. The CDR3 DNA sequence: TGTGCCAGCAGTTACTCGAGAAACCGGGAGCTGTTTTTT. Translating gives CASSYSRNRELFF.

This clone showed up just once. This chain joins TRBV28 and TRBJ2-5; the D is unclear. This CDR3 region has 14 residues. CDR1 and CDR2 from the germline V gene are MDHEN and SYDVKM. V was clipped by 4 bases and J by 0 bases, with 9 bases between them. The CDR3 nucleotides read TGTGCCAGCAGTTCAGGCAGGTACCAAGAGACCCAGTACTTC. Protein: CASSSGRYQETQYF.

The chain is built from TRBV2 and TRBJ2-5; tentative D call: TRBD2 (5 bases). V lost 2 bases to trimming and J lost 5 bases, with 21 bases between them. The CDR3 contains 17 residues. Germline V gene data show CDR1 as SNHLY and CDR2 as FYNNEI. The CDR3 spells CASSENEEEWKGETQYF. CDR3 in DNA: TGTGCCAGCAGTGAAAATGAGGAGGAATGGAAAGGGGAGACCCAGTACTTC.

The DNA for the CDR3 is TGTGCCAGCAGTTTTAGGCGGGGGGTGAACACTGAAGCTTTCTTT. As protein: CASSFRRGVNTEAFF. J is TRBJ1-1 and V is TRBV28, with D maybe TRBD1 (5 bases). V was shortened by 3 bases and J by 0 bases, with 11 bases between the two germline ends. The CDR3 extends over 15 amino acids. The germline V gene encodes CDR1 MDHEN and CDR2 SYDVKM.

V gene TRBV28 combines with J gene TRBJ2-7; D not resolved. Trimming pared 6 bases from V and 9 bases from J, leaving 18 bases between. This CDR3 contains 13 residues. Germline V gene sequence: CDR1 MDHEN, CDR2 SYDVKM. The CDR3 DNA follows: TGTGCCAGCAGCCCGGGTCCAGATAAGAGGCAGTACTTC. Amino acids: CASSPGPDKRQYF. Based on the CDR3 plus reference TRBV28 and TRBJ2-7, the full variable domain is DVKVTQSSRYLVKRTGEKVFLECVQDMDHENMFWYRQDPGLGLRLIYFSYDVKMKEKGDIPEGYSVSREKKERFSLILESASTNQTSMYLCASSPGPDKRQYFGPGTRLTVT.

J is TRBJ2-3 and V is TRBV6-1; D uncertain. V was cut by 4 bases and J by 3 bases, with 5 bases left in between. This CDR3 is built from 12 residues. Germline loops: CDR1 MNHNS, CDR2 SASEGT. The DNA of the CDR3 is TGTGCCAGCAGTGCCCCTACAGATACGCAGTATTTT. Encoded protein: CASSAPTDTQYF.

This sequence joins TRBV6-6 and TRBJ2-7, with 9 nucleotides matching TRBD1. Germline CDR1 is MNHNY and CDR2 is SVGAGI (reference sequence). With 7 bases clipped from V and 2 bases from J, the junction kept 12 bases outside the gene matches. The CDR3 runs to 16 residues. The CDR3 bases are TGTGCCAGCACTAAAGACAGGGGGACGAAACCCTACGAGCAGTACTTC. It specifies CASTKDRGTKPYEQYF.

This sequence joins TRBV21-1 and TRBJ2-5; the DNA was not used to check the table's D call, TRBD1. TRBV21-1 is listed as a pseudogene. The CDR3 has 13 amino acids. This CDR3 is CASSGQGPKTQYF. The CDR3 DNA sequence: TGTGCCAGCAGCGGACAGGGGCCCAAGACCCAGTACTTC.

The chain is built from TRBV5-4 and TRBJ2-1; 7 positions match TRBD2. V lost 4 bases and J lost 4; bases outside the gene matches: 17. The CDR3 covers 18 residues. Germline CDR1 is SGHNT and CDR2 is YYREEE (reference sequence). This CDR3 is CASSPPRPAGAGYNEQFF. CDR3 coding DNA: TGTGCCAGCAGCCCACCCCGTCCTGCGGGAGCTGGGTACAATGAGCAGTTCTTC.

This chain joins TRBV7-9 and TRBJ2-1, with 10 bases that match TRBD1. With 2 bases clipped from V and 7 bases from J, the junction kept 5 bases outside the gene matches. The CDR3 is 15 amino acids. Germline V CDR1 and CDR2: SEHNR, FQNEAQ (reference sequence). CDR3 coding DNA: TGTGCCAGCAGCTTAAGGGACAGGGGATGGAATGAGCAGTTCTTC. It specifies CASSLRDRGWNEQFF.

The table lists this clone with many counts. The V and J genes are TRBV5-1 and TRBJ2-7; TRBD2 aligns across 7 bases. CDR1 and CDR2 from the germline V gene are SGHRS and YFSETQ. Trimming cost V 4 bases and J 4 bases; bases outside gene matches: 8. CDR3 size: 14 residues. DNA of the CDR3: TGCGCCAGCAGCCGGGGGGTAGGTAGGTACGAGCAGTACTTC. Translating it yields CASSRGVGRYEQYF.

The genes are TRBV4-1 and TRBJ1-4; D may be TRBD1 (6 bases). The V and J ends lost 1 base and 0 bases respectively, with 12 bases between them. The CDR3 has 17 amino acids. CDR1 MGHRA and CDR2 YSYEKL come from the germline V gene. CDR3 amino acids: CASSQAYRASTNEKLFF. In DNA form, the CDR3 reads TGCGCCAGCAGCCAAGCCTACAGGGCCTCAACTAATGAAAAACTGTTTTTT.

The CDR3, as DNA: TGTGCCAGCAGTTTATCGACCGAACAGCCCACAGATACGCAGTATTTT. Its translation is CASSLSTEQPTDTQYF. This chain links TRBV27 with TRBJ2-3; no firm D call. Per the germline V gene, CDR1 is MNHEY and CDR2 is SMNVEV (reference sequence). The CDR3 contains 16 residues. V was trimmed by 0 bases and J by 2 bases, leaving 12 bases between them.

The chain uses TRBV29-1 and TRBJ2-3; D may be TRBD2 (5 bases). The V end lost 6 bases, the J end lost 1 base, and 14 bases lay between the germline ends. This CDR3 is built from 14 residues. Germline V CDR1 and CDR2: SQVTM, ANQGSEA. The CDR3 region is CSVITRKRTDTQYF. CDR3 sequence (DNA): TGCAGCGTAATCACTAGGAAACGCACAGATACGCAGTATTTT.

This clone appeared a single time. The chain uses TRBV2 and TRBJ1-3; 7 bases are shared with TRBD1. J lost 4 bases, V lost 3 bases, and 6 bases had no gene match. This CDR3 region has 15 residues. The germline CDR1 and CDR2 sequences are SNHLY and FYNNEI. The CDR3 region has the DNA TGTGCCAGCAGTGAGGATACAGGGGCCGGAAACACCATATATTTT. It encodes CASSEDTGAGNTIYF.

This rearrangement joins TRBV5-6 to TRBJ2-7, with 9 positions matching TRBD1. CDR1 is SGHDT, CDR2 YYEEEE, per germline. The CDR3 sequence is 13 residues long. With 4 bases clipped from V and 3 bases from J, the junction kept 2 bases outside the gene matches. In nucleotides, the CDR3 is TGTGCCAGCAGCCGGACAGGGGACTACGAGCAGTACTTC. It codes for CASSRTGDYEQYF.

This clone came up once. The genes are TRBV5-4 and TRBJ2-3, with TRBD2 matching over 8 bases. CDR3 length: 15 residues. The germline V gene has CDR1 SGHNT and CDR2 YYREEE (reference sequence). The J segment lost 4 bases and the V segment lost 0 bases, leaving 4 bases of the junction unmatched. The CDR3 DNA follows: TGTGCCAGCAGCTTGGCGGGAGGGGTCCCAGATACGCAGTATTTT. Amino acids: CASSLAGGVPDTQYF. Using reference TRBV5-4 and TRBJ2-3 for the parts outside the CDR3, the full variable domain is ETGVTQSPTHLIKTRGQQVTLRCSSQSGHNTVSWYQQALGQGPQFIFQYYREEENGRGNFPPRFSGLQFPNYSSELNVNALELDDSALYLCASSLAGGVPDTQYFGPGTRLTVL.

V is TRBV14 and J is TRBJ1-1, with TRBD1 identical over 9 bases. The trim removed 4 bases at V and 2 bases at J, leaving 5 bases unmatched. This CDR3 contains 15 residues. Germline values: CDR1 SGHDN, CDR2 FVKESK. CDR3 coding DNA: TGTGCCAGCAGCCTCCAGGACAGGGGCAACACTGAAGCTTTCTTT. Translating it yields CASSLQDRGNTEAFF.

V is TRBV28 and J is TRBJ2-7; TRBD1 agrees at 8 bases. Trimming removed 6 bases from V and 3 bases from J; junction bases left unmatched: 7. The CDR3 totals 14 residues. Germline lookup yields CDR1 MDHEN and CDR2 SYDVKM. DNA for the CDR3: TGTGCCAGCAGGCGCAGGGGGCGCTACTACGAGCAGTACTTC. This translates into CASRRRGRYYEQYF.

The chain carries TRBV9 and TRBJ2-3; 7 bases match TRBD2. From germline, CDR1 is SGDLS and CDR2 YYNGEE. V was pared by 0 bases and J by 5 bases, with 3 bases of the junction left unmatched. The CDR3 spans 14 residues. The DNA of the CDR3 is TGTGCCAGCAGCGTAGCGGTAGCGGGAGATACGCAGTATTTT. This translates into CASSVAVAGDTQYF. The full variable domain, its missing parts supplied by reference TRBV9 and TRBJ2-3, is DSGVTQTPKHLITATGQRVTLRCSPRSGDLSVYWYQQSLDQGLQFLIQYYNGEERAKGNILERFSAQQFPDLHSELNLSSLELGDSALYFCASSVAVAGDTQYFGPGTRLTVL.

V gene TRBV27 combines with J gene TRBJ2-5; 16 bases align to TRBD2. CDR3 length: 21 amino acids. CDR1 and CDR2 from the germline V gene are MNHEY and SMNVEV (reference sequence). Trimming removed 3 bases from V and 2 bases from J; junction bases left unmatched: 15. CDR3 sequence (DNA): TGTGCCAGCAGTTTTTGGCCTCCGGGACTAGCGGGAGGGCCCGGGCAAGAGACCCAGTACTTC. The encoded protein is CASSFWPPGLAGGPGQETQYF.